Following are 2 T cell receptor beta chains from one sample sequenced in a study of cytomegalovirus exposure and HLA in healthy donors. The PCR used 60 Vbeta and 13 Jbeta primers. Measured with immunoSEQ multiplex PCR; TCRdb has only the in-frame clones, and not every one. The sample has 150,000 or so clones; over 60% are singletons. Material: PBMCs. The receptor set was obtained from a woman between 35 and 50 years old in good health and CMV-seronegative.

The genes are TRBV11-3 and TRBJ1-1; D is possibly TRBD1 (6 bases). Per germline, CDR1 SGHNT and CDR2 YENEEA. Trimming took 6 bases from V and 4 from J, leaving 24 bases between them. This CDR3 is built from 17 residues. The CDR3 DNA is TGTGCCAGCAGTACCGGGCCCCGGGGAGGGGGGATCACTGAAGCTTTCTTT. It is translated as CASSTGPRGGGITEAFF.

The chain is built from TRBV27 and TRBJ2-7, with 11 bases identical to TRBD2. This CDR3 contains 15 residues. From germline, CDR1 is MNHEY and CDR2 SMNVEV (reference sequence). The ends lost 7 bases at V and 2 bases at J; junction bases unmatched: 7. CDR3 residues: CASIPSGGTTYEQYF. As DNA, the CDR3 is TGTGCCAGCATTCCTAGCGGGGGGACGACCTACGAGCAGTACTTC.